Below are 27 T cell receptor beta chains sequenced from a single sample in a study of blood T cell repertoires in COVID-19. Libraries were prepared by immunoSEQ multiplex PCR; TCRdb keeps only in-frame clonotypes and omits some of them. Of some 120,000 clones listed, roughly 90% were seen once; the top ten hold roughly 3.7%. Source material: peripheral blood. All receptors derive from a man aged 45-65 years with active COVID-19.

The rearrangement uses TRBV25-1 and TRBJ2-7, with a possible D match to TRBD1 (5 bases). The CDR3 has 12 residues. Germline CDR1 reads MGHDK; CDR2 reads SYGVNS. V was cut by 5 bases and J by 3 bases, with 8 bases left in between. Here the CDR3 reads CASSSDSYEQYV. The CDR3, as DNA: TGTGCCAGCAGTAGCGACAGCTACGAGCAGTACGTC.

The chain joins TRBV29-1 to TRBJ2-1, with D hard to call. Germline CDR1 reads SQVTM; CDR2 reads ANQGSEA. Between the trimmed V and J ends, which lost 2 bases and 0 bases, there was a span of 11 bases. The CDR3 length is 15 residues. This chain's CDR3 is CSVEPHSSSYNEQFF. The CDR3 bases are TGCAGCGTTGAACCCCACAGTAGCTCCTACAATGAGCAGTTCTTC.

This clone was picked up one time. This chain connects TRBV11-2 to TRBJ2-5; maybe TRBD1 (6 bases). The CDR3 has 13 amino acids. Germline V gene lookup returns CDR1 SGHAT and CDR2 FQNNGV. Trimming stripped 5 bases from V and 5 bases from J, with 12 bases between. The CDR3 protein is CASSQGFSETQYF. Written as DNA, the CDR3 is TGTGCCAGCAGCCAGGGGTTTTCGGAGACCCAGTACTTC. The whole variable domain, remainder taken from reference TRBV11-2 and TRBJ2-5, is EAGVAQSPRYKIIEKRQSVAFWCNPISGHATLYWYQQILGQGPKLLIQFQNNGVVDDSQLPKDRFSAERLKGVDSTLKIQPAKLEDSAVYLCASSQGFSETQYFGPGTRLLVL.

A single count supports this clone. The rearrangement joins TRBV4-1 to TRBJ2-5; TRBD2 agrees at 11 bases. This CDR3 region has 16 residues. Germline-derived CDR1 and CDR2 are MGHRA and YSYEKL. J lost 5 bases, V lost 1 base, and 6 bases had no gene match. Here the CDR3 reads CASSQVGSGGAETQYF. The CDR3 DNA follows: TGCGCCAGCAGCCAAGTTGGTAGCGGGGGGGCCGAGACCCAGTACTTC.

This clone was seen once. The gene calls are TRBV5-6 and TRBJ2-7, with D perhaps matching TRBD2 (6 bases). In germline, CDR1 is SGHDT, CDR2 YYEEEE. CDR3 length: 17 amino acids. The V end was cut by 2 bases, the J end by 0 bases, with 18 bases between. The DNA of the CDR3 is TGTGCCAGCAGCTTCCGCCTCGGGGGATTGAGCTCCTACGAGCAGTACTTC. This codes for CASSFRLGGLSSYEQYF.

The chain is built from TRBV18 and TRBJ1-2; TRBD1 matches at 8 bases. Germline CDR1 and CDR2: KGHSH and LQKENI. This CDR3 comprises 17 residues. The V segment lost 6 bases and the J segment 0 bases; nucleotides outside the gene matches: 12. This chain's CDR3 is CASSLLPGQESNYGYTF. DNA of the CDR3: TGTGCCAGCTCTTTACTTCCGGGACAGGAGTCTAACTATGGCTACACCTTC.

The rearrangement uses TRBV3-1 (or the pseudogene TRBV3-2) and TRBJ2-2, with D perhaps TRBD2 (6 bases). Trimming pared 5 bases from V and 3 bases from J, leaving 16 bases between. This CDR3 has 16 residues. Looked up from germline, CDR1 is LGHDT and CDR2 is YNNKEL (reference sequence). The CDR3 protein is CASSEAGTHYTGELFF. CDR3 bases: TGTGCCAGCAGCGAAGCCGGGACTCATTACACCGGGGAGCTGTTTTTT.

The chain recombines TRBV7-9 with TRBJ2-5, with TRBD2 as a possible D gene (5 bases). The length of the CDR3 is 16 residues. V was trimmed by 5 bases and J by 0 bases, leaving 16 bases between them. Germline V lookup: CDR1 SEHNR, CDR2 FQNEAQ (reference sequence). CDR3 sequence reads: CASSLDGGSYQETQYF. CDR3 DNA sequence: TGTGCCAGCAGCCTGGACGGAGGTTCTTACCAAGAGACCCAGTACTTC.

V gene TRBV2 combines with J gene TRBJ2-7; TRBD2 matches 9 bases. Trimming cost V 1 base and J 0 bases; bases outside gene matches: 10. Germline V CDR1 and CDR2: SNHLY, FYNNEI. This CDR3 has 18 amino acids. The CDR3 region is CASSEGPLAGLLSYEQYV. CDR3 coding DNA: TGTGCCAGCAGTGAAGGGCCGCTAGCGGGGTTACTCTCCTACGAGCAGTACGTC.

V usage is TRBV30 and J usage is TRBJ1-5, with 10 positions matching TRBD1. The trim removed 0 bases at V and 7 bases at J, leaving 3 bases unmatched. The V gene's germline CDR1 is GTSNPN and CDR2 SVGIG (reference sequence). This CDR3 has 14 residues. CDR3 sequence (DNA): TGTGCCTGGAGTGTACAGGGACAGGGGCAGCCCCAGCATTTT. Translated: CAWSVQGQGQPQHF.

J is TRBJ1-6 and V is TRBV6-5; D not resolved. Trimming took off 10 bases at V and 6 bases at J, with 13 bases between the two ends. The CDR3 runs 13 residues. Germline V gives CDR1 MNHEY, CDR2 SVGAGI. The CDR3 DNA is TGTGCCACCCGAGTGGGCCGTAATTCACCCCTCCACTTT. Its translation: CATRVGRNSPLHF.

The rearrangement links TRBV4-2 to TRBJ2-1, with 10 bases fitting TRBD2. CDR1 and CDR2 from the germline V gene are LGHNA and YNFKEQ. With V trimmed by 4 bases and J by 10 bases, 4 bases remained unmatched. The CDR3 is 13 residues long. Here the CDR3 reads CASSPKLAGEQFF. DNA of the CDR3: TGTGCCAGCAGCCCGAAACTAGCGGGGGAGCAGTTCTTC.

The CDR3: CASSLSSGYQETQYF. CDR3 DNA: TGTGCCAGCAGCTTATCGTCAGGGTACCAAGAGACCCAGTACTTC. The rearrangement uses TRBV5-4 and TRBJ2-5; perhaps TRBD1 as D (5 bases). V lost 2 bases to trimming and J lost 0 bases, with 11 bases between them. This CDR3 is built from 15 residues. Looked up from germline, CDR1 is SGHNT and CDR2 is YYREEE (reference sequence).

The J gene is TRBJ1-2, the V gene TRBV29-1; weak D call: TRBD1 (5 bases). There are 15 residues in the CDR3. Germline V lookup: CDR1 SQVTM, CDR2 ANQGSEA. The germline V and J ends were trimmed by 1 base and 2 bases, with 14 bases remaining between them. Here the CDR3 reads CSVEVLGVQNYGYTF. The CDR3 nucleotides are TGCAGCGTTGAAGTTTTAGGGGTCCAAAACTATGGCTACACCTTC.

The chain is built from TRBV30 and TRBJ1-3; a possible D gene is TRBD1 (5 bases). The V gene lost 4 bases and the J gene lost 8 bases, with 15 bases spanning the gap. Germline V gene lookup returns CDR1 GTSNPN and CDR2 SVGIG (reference sequence). The CDR3 totals 13 residues. As DNA, the CDR3 is TGTGCCTGGACTGCTACCGTCAGGGACACCATATATTTT. Its translation is CAWTATVRDTIYF. The full variable domain, with the rest looked up from reference TRBV30 and TRBJ1-3, is SQTIHQWPATLVQPVGSPLSLECTVEGTSNPNLYWYRQAAGRGLQLLFYSVGIGQISSEVPQNLSASRPQDRQFILSSKKLLLSDSGFYLCAWTATVRDTIYFGEGSWLTVV.

This clone was seen ten or more times. This chain uses TRBV6-5 with TRBJ1-5; the D gene is possibly TRBD1 (6 bases). The germline V gene encodes CDR1 MNHEY and CDR2 SVGAGI. Trimming pared 2 bases from V and 4 bases from J, leaving 9 bases between. This CDR3 is built from 14 residues. CDR3 loop: CASSYGGANQPQHF. The CDR3 nucleotides read TGTGCCAGCAGTTACGGGGGGGCGAATCAGCCCCAGCATTTT.

This clone has a handful of counts. The J gene is TRBJ2-2, the V gene TRBV4-1; D gene uncertain. This CDR3 region has 14 residues. V lost 0 bases, J lost 4 bases, and 6 bases lay in between. The germline gives CDR1 MGHRA, CDR2 YSYEKL. CDR3 sequence: CASSQDRVTGELFF. The CDR3, as DNA: TGCGCCAGCAGCCAAGATCGGGTCACCGGGGAGCTGTTTTTT.

The chain combines TRBV11-3 with TRBJ2-5; TRBD2 agrees at 9 bases. Germline V gene sequence: CDR1 SGHNT, CDR2 YENEEA. Germline trimming cut 0 bases from V and 0 bases from J; bases unmatched to any gene: 8. This CDR3 has 18 residues. CDR3 in DNA: TGTGCCAGCAGCTTAGAAGTTGGTCTAGCGGGAAACCAAGAGACCCAGTACTTC. It codes for CASSLEVGLAGNQETQYF.

This clone appeared once. The genes are TRBV5-1 and TRBJ2-7, with 13 bases fitting TRBD2. The CDR3 is 17 amino acids. J gave up 2 bases and V 0 bases, and 5 bases lay outside the gene matches. CDR1 is SGHRS, CDR2 YFSETQ, per germline. The CDR3 region has the DNA TGCGCCAGCAGCTTGGAAGGGACTAGCGGGATTACCTACGAGCAGTACTTC. Its translation is CASSLEGTSGITYEQYF.

The V and J genes are TRBV3-1 (or the pseudogene TRBV3-2) and TRBJ2-2, with D unresolved. V was clipped by 3 bases and J by 1 base, with 6 bases between them. The CDR3 totals 14 residues. Germline V lookup: CDR1 LGHDT, CDR2 YNNKEL (reference sequence). The CDR3 DNA reads as TGTGCCAGCAGCCAGTTCCAGAACACCGGGGAGCTGTTTTTT. Residues: CASSQFQNTGELFF.

The V and J genes are TRBV6-6 and TRBJ1-5; TRBD1 matches at 7 bases. Germline V gene lookup returns CDR1 MNHNY and CDR2 SVGAGI (reference sequence). This CDR3 has 14 residues. The junction had 6 bases not matched to a gene; V was cut back by 6 bases and J by 4 bases. CDR3 nucleotides: TGTGCCAGCAGCTCCGGGACAGTGAATCAGCCCCAGCATTTT. Its protein is CASSSGTVNQPQHF.

The CDR3 sequence: CASSVGTAYNSPLHF. In DNA, the CDR3 is TGTGCCAGCAGTGTGGGGACAGCATATAATTCACCCCTCCACTTT. The chain links TRBV6-6 to TRBJ1-6, with 7 bases fitting TRBD1. Germline V gives CDR1 MNHNY, CDR2 SVGAGI (reference sequence). V was pared by 5 bases and J by 4 bases, with 5 bases of the junction left unmatched. The length of the CDR3 is 15 residues.

The chain recombines TRBV6-5 with TRBJ1-1; 7 positions match TRBD1. V dropped 7 bases and J dropped 4; count of bases not matched to a gene: 12. The CDR3 covers 15 residues. The germline CDR1 and CDR2 sequences are MNHEY and SVGAGI. CDR3 bases: TGTGCCAGCACCCCCCGACAGGGTAGGGGCACTGAAGCTTTCTTT. Its protein product is CASTPRQGRGTEAFF.

This clone was detected only a few times. CDR3: CASRTGGETEAFF. As DNA, the CDR3 is TGTGCCAGCAGAACAGGGGGGGAAACTGAAGCTTTCTTT. The chain couples TRBV6-6 to TRBJ1-1, with 8 positions matching TRBD1. The trim removed 6 bases at V and 5 bases at J, leaving 5 bases unmatched. CDR1 and CDR2 from the germline V gene are MNHNY and SVGAGI (reference sequence). The CDR3 is 13 residues long.

The chain carries TRBV27 and TRBJ2-2; tentatively, D is TRBD1 (6 bases). V shed 6 bases and J shed 1 base, with 15 bases lying between them. Germline CDR1 reads MNHEY; CDR2 reads SMNVEV (reference sequence). This CDR3 has 16 amino acids. Written as DNA, the CDR3 is TGTGCCAGCAGAATTTCGGGACAACTGAACACCGGGGAGCTGTTTTTT. Translating it yields CASRISGQLNTGELFF.

This rearrangement joins TRBV13 to TRBJ1-1; D uncertain. V dropped 3 bases and J dropped 7 bases, with 9 bases sitting between them. From germline, CDR1 is PRHDT and CDR2 FYEKMQ (reference sequence). The CDR3 loop spans 12 amino acids. CDR3 coding DNA: TGTGCCAGCAGCTTGGCCGGGTTTGAAGCTTTCTTT. Translation: CASSLAGFEAFF. Drawing the rest from reference TRBV13 and TRBJ1-1, the complete variable domain is AAGVIQSPRHLIKEKRETATLKCYPIPRHDTVYWYQQGPGQDPQFLISFYEKMQSDKGSIPDRFSAQQFSDYHSELNMSSLELGDSALYFCASSLAGFEAFFGQGTRLTVV.

The V call is TRBV6-5, the J call TRBJ1-1; 12 nucleotides match TRBD1. The CDR3 has 15 amino acids. The ends lost 6 bases at V and 3 bases at J; junction bases unmatched: 5. Germline values: CDR1 MNHEY, CDR2 SVGAGI. In nucleotides, the CDR3 is TGTGCCAGCAGGGGACAGGGGGCCGCGGACACTGAAGCTTTCTTT. Amino acids: CASRGQGAADTEAFF.